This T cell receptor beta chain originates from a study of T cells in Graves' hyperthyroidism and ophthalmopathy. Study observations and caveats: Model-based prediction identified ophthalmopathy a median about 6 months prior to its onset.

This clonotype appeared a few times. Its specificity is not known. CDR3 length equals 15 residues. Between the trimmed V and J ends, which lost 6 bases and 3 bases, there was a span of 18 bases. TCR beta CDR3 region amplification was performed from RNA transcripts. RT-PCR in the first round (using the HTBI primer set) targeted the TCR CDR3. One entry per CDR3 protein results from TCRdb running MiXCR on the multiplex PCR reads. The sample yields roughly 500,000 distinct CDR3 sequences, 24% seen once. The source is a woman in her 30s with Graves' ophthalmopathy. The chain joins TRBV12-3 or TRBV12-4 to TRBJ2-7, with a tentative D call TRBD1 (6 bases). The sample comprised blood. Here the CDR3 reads CASSSLLGAFYEQYF. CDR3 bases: TGTGCCAGCAGCTCCCTACTGGGGGCTTTCTACGAGCAGTACTTC.